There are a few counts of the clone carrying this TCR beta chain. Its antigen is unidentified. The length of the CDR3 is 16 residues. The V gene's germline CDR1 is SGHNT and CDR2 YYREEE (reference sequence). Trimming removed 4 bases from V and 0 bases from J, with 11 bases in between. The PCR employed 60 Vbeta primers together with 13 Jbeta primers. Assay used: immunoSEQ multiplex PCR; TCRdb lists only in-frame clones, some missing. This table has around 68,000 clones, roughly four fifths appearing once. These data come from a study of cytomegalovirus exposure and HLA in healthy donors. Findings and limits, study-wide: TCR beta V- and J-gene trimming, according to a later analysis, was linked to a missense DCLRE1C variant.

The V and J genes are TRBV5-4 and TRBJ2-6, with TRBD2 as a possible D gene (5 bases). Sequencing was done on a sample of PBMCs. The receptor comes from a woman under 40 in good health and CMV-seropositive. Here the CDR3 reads CASSGGPISGANVLTF. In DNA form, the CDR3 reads TGTGCCAGCAGCGGCGGGCCGATCTCTGGGGCCAACGTCCTGACTTTC.